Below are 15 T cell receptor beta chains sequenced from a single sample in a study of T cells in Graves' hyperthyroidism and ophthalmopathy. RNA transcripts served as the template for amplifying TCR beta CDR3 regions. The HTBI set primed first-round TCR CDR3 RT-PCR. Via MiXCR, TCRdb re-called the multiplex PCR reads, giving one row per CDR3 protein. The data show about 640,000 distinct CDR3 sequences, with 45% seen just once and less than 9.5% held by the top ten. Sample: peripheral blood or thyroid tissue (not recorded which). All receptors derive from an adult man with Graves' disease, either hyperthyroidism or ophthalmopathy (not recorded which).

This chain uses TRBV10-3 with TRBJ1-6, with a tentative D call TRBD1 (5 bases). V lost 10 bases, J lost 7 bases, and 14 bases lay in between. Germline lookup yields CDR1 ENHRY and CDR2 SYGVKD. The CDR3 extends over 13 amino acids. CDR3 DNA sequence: TGTGCCAGCAGACAGCGCTTGAATTCACCCCTCCACTTT. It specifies CASRQRLNSPLHF.

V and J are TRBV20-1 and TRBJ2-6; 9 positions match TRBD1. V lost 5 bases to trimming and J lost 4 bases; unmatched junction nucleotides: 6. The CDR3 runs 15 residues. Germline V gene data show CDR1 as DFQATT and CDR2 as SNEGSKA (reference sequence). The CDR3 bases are TGCAGTGCTTCGGGACAGGGTGCGGGGGCCAACGTCCTGACTTTC. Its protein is CSASGQGAGANVLTF.

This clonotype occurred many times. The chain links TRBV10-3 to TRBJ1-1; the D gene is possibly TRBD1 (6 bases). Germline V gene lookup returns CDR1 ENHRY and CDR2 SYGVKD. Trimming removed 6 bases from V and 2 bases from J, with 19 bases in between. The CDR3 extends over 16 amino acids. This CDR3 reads CAIRTRGSDTNTEAFF. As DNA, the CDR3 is TGTGCCATCAGGACCAGGGGCTCCGATACTAACACTGAAGCTTTCTTT.

In DNA form, the CDR3 reads TGTGCCACCAGAGCCTCAGGCGGGGAACAGCCCCAGCATTTT. Protein sequence: CATRASGGEQPQHF. The chain couples TRBV24-1 to TRBJ1-5; D uncertain. The CDR3 spans 14 residues. The V end was cut by 7 bases, the J end by 7 bases, with 16 bases between. Germline V lookup: CDR1 KGHDR, CDR2 SFDVKD.

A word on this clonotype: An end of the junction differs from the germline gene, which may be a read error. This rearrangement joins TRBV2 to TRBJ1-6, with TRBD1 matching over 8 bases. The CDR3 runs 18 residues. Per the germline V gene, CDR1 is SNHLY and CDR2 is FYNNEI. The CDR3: CASSETGDGSSYNSPLHF. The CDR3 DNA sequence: TGCGCCAGCAGCGAGACAGGGGATGGGAGCTCCTATAATTCACCCCTCCACTTT.

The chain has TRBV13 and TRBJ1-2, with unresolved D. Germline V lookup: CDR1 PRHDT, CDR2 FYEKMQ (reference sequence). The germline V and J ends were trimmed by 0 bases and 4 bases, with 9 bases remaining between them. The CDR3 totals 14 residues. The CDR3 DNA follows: TGTGCCAGCAGCTTAGGGAAGACAAGCTATGGCTACACCTTC. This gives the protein CASSLGKTSYGYTF.

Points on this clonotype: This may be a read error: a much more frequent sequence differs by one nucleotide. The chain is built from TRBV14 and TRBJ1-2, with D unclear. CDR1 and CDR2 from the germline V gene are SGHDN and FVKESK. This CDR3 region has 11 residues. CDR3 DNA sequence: TGTGCCAGCAGCCCCCACTATGGCCACACCTTC. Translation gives CASSPHYGHTF. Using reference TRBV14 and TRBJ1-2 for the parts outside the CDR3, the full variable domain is EAGVTQFPSHSVIEKGQTVTLRCDPISGHDNLYWYRRVMGKEIKFLLHFVKESKQDESGMPNNRFLAERTGGTYSTLKVQPAELEDSGVYFCASSPHYGHTFGSGTRLTVV.

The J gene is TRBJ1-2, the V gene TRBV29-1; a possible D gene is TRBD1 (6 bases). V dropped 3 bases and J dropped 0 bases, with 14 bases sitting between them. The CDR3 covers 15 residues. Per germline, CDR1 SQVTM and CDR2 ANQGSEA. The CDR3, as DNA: TGCAGCGTTGACGACAGGATCACCGCTAACTATGGCTACACCTTC. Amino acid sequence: CSVDDRITANYGYTF.

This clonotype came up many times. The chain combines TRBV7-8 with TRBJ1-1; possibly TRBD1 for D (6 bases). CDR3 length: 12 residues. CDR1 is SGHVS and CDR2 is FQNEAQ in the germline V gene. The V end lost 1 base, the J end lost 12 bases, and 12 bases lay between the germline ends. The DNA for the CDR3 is TGTGCCAGCAGCTTAGGGACAGCTCGCACTTTCTTT. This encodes CASSLGTARTFF.

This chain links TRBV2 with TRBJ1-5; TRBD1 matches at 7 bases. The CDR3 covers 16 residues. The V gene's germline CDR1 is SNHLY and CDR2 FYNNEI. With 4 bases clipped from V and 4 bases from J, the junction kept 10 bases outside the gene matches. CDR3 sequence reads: CASSARRGTANQPQHF. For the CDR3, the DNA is TGTGCCAGCAGTGCTAGGAGGGGGACAGCTAATCAGCCCCAGCATTTT.

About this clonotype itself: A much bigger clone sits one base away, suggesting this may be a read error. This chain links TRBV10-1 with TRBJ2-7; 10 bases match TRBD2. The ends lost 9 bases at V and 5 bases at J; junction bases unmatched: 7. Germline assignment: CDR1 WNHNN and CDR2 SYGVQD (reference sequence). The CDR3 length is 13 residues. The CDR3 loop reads CARRASGSHEQYF. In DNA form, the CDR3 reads TGCGCCAGGAGAGCTAGCGGGAGCCACGAGCAGTACTTC.

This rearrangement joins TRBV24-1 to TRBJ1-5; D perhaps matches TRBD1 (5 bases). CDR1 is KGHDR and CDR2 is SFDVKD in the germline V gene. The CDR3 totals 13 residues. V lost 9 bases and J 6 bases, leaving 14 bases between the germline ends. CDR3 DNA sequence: TGTGCCACCGGAAGGCAGGGCCGTCAGCCCCAGCATTTT. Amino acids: CATGRQGRQPQHF.

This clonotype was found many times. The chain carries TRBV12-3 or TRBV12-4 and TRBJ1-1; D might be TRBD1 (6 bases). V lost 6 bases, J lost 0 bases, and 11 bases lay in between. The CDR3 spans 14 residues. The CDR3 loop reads CASSQRDMNTEAFF. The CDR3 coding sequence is TGTGCCAGCAGCCAACGGGACATGAACACTGAAGCTTTCTTT.

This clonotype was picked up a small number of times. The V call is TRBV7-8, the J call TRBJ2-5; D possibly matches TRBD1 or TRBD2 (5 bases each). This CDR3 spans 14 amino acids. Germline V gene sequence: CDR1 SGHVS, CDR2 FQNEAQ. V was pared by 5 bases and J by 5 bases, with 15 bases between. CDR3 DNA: TGTGCCAGCAGCGGGGGTGGGGCGCGGGAGACCCAGTACTTC. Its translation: CASSGGGARETQYF.

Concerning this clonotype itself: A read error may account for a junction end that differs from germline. CDR3 region: CAISYSTPDTKAFF. CDR3 nucleotides: TGTGCCATCAGTTACTCAACGCCAGACACAAAAGCTTTCTTT. The chain employs TRBV6-5 and TRBJ1-1, with D unclear. The V gene's germline CDR1 is MNHEY and CDR2 SVGAGI. CDR3 length: 14 amino acids.